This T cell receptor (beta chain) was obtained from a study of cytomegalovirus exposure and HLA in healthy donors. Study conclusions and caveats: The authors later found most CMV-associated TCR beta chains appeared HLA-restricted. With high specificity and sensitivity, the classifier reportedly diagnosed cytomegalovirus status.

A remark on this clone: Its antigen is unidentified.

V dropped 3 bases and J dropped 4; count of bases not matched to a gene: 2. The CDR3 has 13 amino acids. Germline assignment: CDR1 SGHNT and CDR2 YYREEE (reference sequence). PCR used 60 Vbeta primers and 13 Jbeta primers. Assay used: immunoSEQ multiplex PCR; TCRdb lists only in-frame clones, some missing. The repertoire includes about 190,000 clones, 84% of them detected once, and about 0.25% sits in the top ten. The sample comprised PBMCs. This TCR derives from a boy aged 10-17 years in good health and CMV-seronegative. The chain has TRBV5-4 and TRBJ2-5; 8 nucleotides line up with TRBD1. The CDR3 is CASSSDRGETQYF. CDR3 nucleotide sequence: TGTGCCAGCAGCTCCGACAGGGGAGAGACCCAGTACTTC.